What follows describes a single T cell receptor beta chain. This entry comes from a study of T cells in Graves' hyperthyroidism and ophthalmopathy. Amplification of TCR beta CDR3 regions was performed using RNA transcripts as template. Carried out on the TCR CDR3, a first-round RT-PCR used the HTBI primer set. MiXCR, applied by TCRdb to the multiplex PCR reads, yields one record per CDR3 protein. The sample shows 340,000 or so distinct CDR3 sequences, 15% to 20% of them seen only once. The source is a woman in her fifties or sixties with Graves' hyperthyroidism. Sequenced: blood.

CDR3 coding DNA: TGTGCCAGCAGCTTAAGGCCAGCGGGAGACGGTGAGCAGTTCTTC. Encoded protein: CASSLRPAGDGEQFF. This chain joins TRBV7-3 and TRBJ2-1, with TRBD2 identical over 8 bases. J was trimmed by 9 bases and V by 1 base; bases with no gene match: 8. Germline lookup yields CDR1 SGHTA and CDR2 FQGTGA. The CDR3 is 15 residues long.